This TCR beta chain was recovered during a study of response to subunit inactivated influenza vaccine. Study results and limitations: T cells newly recruited by each seasonal influenza vaccination are few, the authors suggested.

Germline V gene sequence: CDR1 MNHNS, CDR2 SASEGT. The CDR3 runs 11 residues. The V end lost 3 bases, the J end lost 3 bases, and 3 bases lay between the germline ends. This clonotype has at least ten counts. As yet, its antigen is unknown. One entry per CDR3 protein, called by TCRdb with MiXCR from the RT-PCR reads. In the table there are approximately 520,000 distinct CDR3 sequences, approximately 15% of which are singletons. The sequence was collected from a man aged 45-69 years who received an inactivated influenza vaccine. The chain couples TRBV6-1 to TRBJ2-7, with D unclear. Material: CD4+ T cells sorted from PBMCs, obtained less than 30 months after vaccination. CDR3 DNA: TGTGCCAGCAGTGATTTCTACGAGCAGTACTTC. Its protein product is CASSDFYEQYF.